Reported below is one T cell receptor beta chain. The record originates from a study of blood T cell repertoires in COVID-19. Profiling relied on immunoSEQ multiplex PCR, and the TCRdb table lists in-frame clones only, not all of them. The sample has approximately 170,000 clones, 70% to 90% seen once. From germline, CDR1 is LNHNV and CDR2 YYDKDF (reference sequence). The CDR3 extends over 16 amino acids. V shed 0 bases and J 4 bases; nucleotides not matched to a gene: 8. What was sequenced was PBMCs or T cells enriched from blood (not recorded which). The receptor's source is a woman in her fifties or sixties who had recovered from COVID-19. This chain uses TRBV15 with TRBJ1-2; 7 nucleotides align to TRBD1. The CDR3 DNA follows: TGTGCCACCAGCAGAGACCGAGGGGGCTTCGGCTATGGCTACACCTTC. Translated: CATSRDRGGFGYGYTF.